This record concerns one TCR beta chain sequence. Seattle researchers signed up patients amid active infection and tracked them longitudinally. Trimming stripped 3 bases from V and 4 bases from J, with 9 bases between. The germline V gene encodes CDR1 GTSNPN and CDR2 SVGIG (reference sequence). The CDR3 runs to 12 residues. Original analysis: Reference gene primer amplification gave estimated nucleated cell counts. Clones were sequenced by immunoSEQ multiplex PCR, and TCRdb holds only the in-frame ones, with some missing. D and trimming were read from the DNA, whereas the V and J calls and clone size are those reported in that table. The table includes about 210,000 clones, 84% detected once. This sample stems from a study of blood T cell repertoires in COVID-19. Study information: Both acute and convalescent COVID-19 samples were obtained from the United States, Italy and Spain.

Sequenced material: peripheral blood. The rearrangement uses TRBV30 and TRBJ1-2; D call uncertain. The origin of this receptor is a woman aged 80 or over with COVID-19, enrolled during active disease. CDR3 region: CAWRRSPYGYTF. The CDR3 region has the DNA TGTGCCTGGAGGAGATCCCCCTATGGCTACACCTTC.